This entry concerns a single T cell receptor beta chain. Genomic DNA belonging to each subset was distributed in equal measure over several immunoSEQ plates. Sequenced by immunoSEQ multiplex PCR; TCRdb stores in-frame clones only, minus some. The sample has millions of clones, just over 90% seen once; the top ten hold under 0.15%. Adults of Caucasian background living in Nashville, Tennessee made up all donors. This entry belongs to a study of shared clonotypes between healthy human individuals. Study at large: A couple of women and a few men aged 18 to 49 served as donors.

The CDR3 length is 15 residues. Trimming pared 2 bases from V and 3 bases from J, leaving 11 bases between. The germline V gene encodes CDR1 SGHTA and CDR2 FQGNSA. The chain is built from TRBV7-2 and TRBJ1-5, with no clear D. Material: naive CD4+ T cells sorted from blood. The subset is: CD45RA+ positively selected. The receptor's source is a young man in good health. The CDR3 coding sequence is TGTGCCAGCAGCTTATTGGCAGATCTCAATCAGCCCCAGCATTTT. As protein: CASSLLADLNQPQHF.